This is a list of T cell receptor beta chains from one sample in a study of T cells in Graves' hyperthyroidism and ophthalmopathy. TCRdb called the multiplex PCR reads again in MiXCR, with one record for every CDR3 protein. The top ten clones hold 15% to 20% of a sample with hundreds of thousands of distinct CDR3 sequences, 17% of them seen once. The sequencing input was blood. These receptors were collected from a woman under 30 with Graves' ophthalmopathy. The CDR3 runs from the conserved cysteine through the conserved F or W. The D gene is left open where the match is weak. Clone sizes are given selectively: once, few, many, or a class where the clone is expanded.

V gene	J gene	clone size	D gene	CDR3 DNA	CDR3 protein
TRBV30	TRBJ1-1	many	-	TGTGCCTGGAGTGTACGAGGGATCACTGAAGCTTTCTTT	CAWSVRGITEAFF
TRBV20-1	TRBJ1-5	few	-	TGCAGTGCTAGAGCCCCAGGGTATGACCAGCCCCAGCATTTT	CSARAPGYDQPQHF
TRBV28	TRBJ1-4	many	-	TGTGCCAGCAGTTTCGGCGGGGGAAATGAAAAACTGTTTTTT	CASSFGGGNEKLFF
TRBV28	TRBJ2-3	-	TRBD2	TGTGCCAGCAGTTTAATGGCGGGGGGGCCAGATACGCAGTATTTT	CASSLMAGGPDTQYF
TRBV2	TRBJ2-1	-	TRBD1	TGTGCCAGCAGTGGACAGGGGAAGTTGTCTACCAATCAGCAGTTCTTC	CASSGQGKLSTNQQFF
TRBV19	TRBJ1-5	few	TRBD1	TGTGCCAGTAGTATTCCCGGGACAGATAGCAATCAGCCCCAGCATTTT	CASSIPGTDSNQPQHF
TRBV24-1	TRBJ2-1	many	TRBD1	TGTGCCACCAGTGCCGCCCGGGACAGGGGTGGTGAGCGGGAAGTCAATGAGCAGTTCTTC	CATSAARDRGGEREVNEQFF
TRBV20-1	TRBJ1-6	few	-	TGCAGTGCTAGAGTTCCTCCCAATTCACCCCTCCACTTT	CSARVPPNSPLHF
TRBV7-2	TRBJ1-6	many	TRBD1	TGTGCCAGCAGCATACCCGGGACAGGGCTGAATTCACCCCTCCACTTT	CASSIPGTGLNSPLHF
TRBV7-8	TRBJ2-7	many	TRBD2	TGTGCCAGCAGCTTCCCACGGGGGGACTCCTACGAGCAGTACTTC	CASSFPRGDSYEQYF
TRBV12-3/TRBV12-4	TRBJ2-3	many	TRBD2	TGTGCCAGCAGTTTAGAGAATTTGGGGACTAGCGGGAGGTCCCCTAGCACAGATACGCAGTATTTT	CASSLENLGTSGRSPSTDTQYF
TRBV25-1	TRBJ2-2	-	TRBD1	TGTGCCAGCAGTGAGGTCAGGGGGCCAACGAACACCGGGGAGCTGTTTTTT	CASSEVRGPTNTGELFF
TRBV9	TRBJ2-5	-	-	TGTGCCAGCAGCGGACCCGGGGGACAAGAGACCCAGTACTTC	CASSGPGGQETQYF
TRBV6-2/TRBV6-3	TRBJ1-5	many	-	TGTGCCAGCCGAGACAGGTTTGGACAGCCCCAGCATTTT	CASRDRFGQPQHF
TRBV7-8	TRBJ1-1	many	TRBD1	TGTGCCAGCAGCTGGGACAGGGTTACGAACACTGAAGCTTTCTTT	CASSWDRVTNTEAFF
TRBV28	TRBJ2-3	many	-	TGTGCCAGCACCCACACAGATACGCAGTATTTT	CASTHTDTQYF
TRBV2	TRBJ2-5	many	TRBD2	TGTGCCAGCAGTGATCCTCGGACTAGTGTAGTATCGTCGTACTTC	CASSDPRTSVVSSYF
TRBV20-1	TRBJ1-2	-	-	TGCAGTGCTAGAGATGAGGAAAGGTTTAACTATGGCTACACCTTC	CSARDEERFNYGYTF
TRBV2	TRBJ1-2	many	-	TGTGCCAGCAGCCTACTCCCGCGGGTGATCGGTGGCTACACCTTC	CASSLLPRVIGGYTF
TRBV20-1	TRBJ1-2	-	-	TGCAGTGCAGTCGCCGGGCCCTCCTCGGGGGACTATGGCTACACCTTC	CSAVAGPSSGDYGYTF
TRBV5-1	TRBJ1-3	few	TRBD1	TGCGCCAGCAGCTCGGGACAGGGTCCTGGAAACACCATATATTTT	CASSSGQGPGNTIYF
TRBV3-1	TRBJ1-2	-	TRBD1	TGTGCCAGCAGCCAAGGACAGGGGGATGGCTACACCTTC	CASSQGQGDGYTF
TRBV30	TRBJ2-1	many	TRBD2	TGTGCCTGGAGTCCCACTAGCGGGGGTGACAATGAGCAGTTCTTC	CAWSPTSGGDNEQFF
TRBV30	TRBJ1-1	many	-	TGTGCCTCGGAGGGGGGTCCTCTCACTGAAGCTTTCTTT	CASEGGPLTEAFF
TRBV12-3/TRBV12-4	TRBJ2-1	-	TRBD2	TGTGCCAGCAGTTTCGGTGCGGGAGTAAGCAATGAGCAGTTCTTC	CASSFGAGVSNEQFF
TRBV7-3	TRBJ2-7	many	TRBD2	TGTGCCAGCAGCCCACTAGCGGGGCCAGCCTACGAGCAGTACTTC	CASSPLAGPAYEQYF
TRBV3-1	TRBJ2-3	few	-	TGTGCCACCCCCCTATGGGCTAGCCGAGATACGCAGTATTTT	CATPLWASRDTQYF
TRBV12-3/TRBV12-4	TRBJ1-4	few	-	TGTGCCAGCAGTCCCCGACGAGGGAGAGGAGAAAAACTGTTTTTT	CASSPRRGRGEKLFF
TRBV30	TRBJ2-7	many	TRBD1	TGTGCCTGGAGTCCGGGACAGGAATACGAGCAGTACTTC	CAWSPGQEYEQYF
TRBV30	TRBJ1-2	many	-	TGTGCCTGGAGTGGACCTACAGGGATTCGTGGCTACACCTTC	CAWSGPTGIRGYTF
TRBV20-1	TRBJ2-3	few	-	TGCAGTGCTAGAAGGTCCTCTGCCGATACGCAGTATTTT	CSARRSSADTQYF
TRBV11-2	TRBJ1-1	few	-	TGTGCCAGTAGTATTCGGAGGGGAGGGACTGAAGCTTTCTTT	CASSIRRGGTEAFF
TRBV20-1	TRBJ1-1	many	TRBD1	TGCAGTGCCAGGGGGGACAGCCTGAACACTGAAGCTTTCTTT	CSARGDSLNTEAFF
TRBV6-6	TRBJ2-7	many	TRBD2	TGTGCCAGCAGTTACGGATCGGGCGGGGGAAGTTTCTACGAGCAGTACTTC	CASSYGSGGGSFYEQYF
TRBV11-2	TRBJ2-3	many	TRBD2	TGTGCCAGCAGCTTCTCGACCGGACTAGCGGGGGATACGCAGTATTTT	CASSFSTGLAGDTQYF
TRBV6-2/TRBV6-3	TRBJ1-2	many	-	TGTGCCAGCAGTTACTCGACAGGTGGCTACACCTTC	CASSYSTGGYTF
TRBV5-1	TRBJ1-1	-	-	TGCGCCAGCAGCTTGGGAGAATTGAACACTGAAGCTTTCTTT	CASSLGELNTEAFF
TRBV27	TRBJ2-4	many	-	TGTGCCAGCAGCCTGACGGACCAGAAAAACATTCAGTACTTC	CASSLTDQKNIQYF
TRBV6-5	TRBJ2-5	few	-	TGTGCCAGCAGTTATTGGGCCCAAGAGACCCAGTACTTC	CASSYWAQETQYF
TRBV7-3	TRBJ1-2	-	-	TGTGCCAGCAGATTAACCCCCTCCCCTGGCAGGGCGGACTATGGCTACACCTTC	CASRLTPSPGRADYGYTF
TRBV9	TRBJ2-2	-	-	TGTGCCAGCAGCATCAGGGGATCAGTCACCGGGGAGCTGTTTTTT	CASSIRGSVTGELFF
TRBV6-1	TRBJ1-5	many	-	TGTGCCAGCATATGGCAGGGAGGGTCAATTGGACCCCAGCATTTT	CASIWQGGSIGPQHF
TRBV2	TRBJ2-3	few	TRBD2	TGTGCCAGCAGTGATAGGGCGGGGGGGCCCGATACGCAGTATTTT	CASSDRAGGPDTQYF
TRBV20-1	TRBJ1-1	-	TRBD1	TGCAGTGCCCAAGGTGGGGGACAGGCGGCTTTCTTT	CSAQGGGQAAFF
TRBV5-1	TRBJ2-1	many	-	TGCGCCAGCAGCTTGGCCGTCACAGGACGCTCCTACAATGAGCAGTTCTTC	CASSLAVTGRSYNEQFF
TRBV6-1	TRBJ2-7	-	-	TGTGCCAGCAGAGAATCCCCACAGGGTTGGATCGAGCAGTACTTC	CASRESPQGWIEQYF
TRBV30	TRBJ2-7	many	-	TGTGCCTGGAGGGGGCCTCCCTCCTACGAGCAGTACTTC	CAWRGPPSYEQYF
TRBV11-2	TRBJ2-3	-	TRBD2	TGTGCCAGCAGCTCCCGACTAGCGGGGGGGCCAGATACGCAGTATTTT	CASSSRLAGGPDTQYF
TRBV13	TRBJ1-1	many	-	TGTGCCAGCAGCCAGGATGGACGTTACACTGAAGCTTTCTTT	CASSQDGRYTEAFF
TRBV28	TRBJ1-4	-	-	TGTGCCAGCAGTTTATGGCAGAATGAAAAACTGTTTTTT	CASSLWQNEKLFF
TRBV7-2	TRBJ2-3	-	TRBD2	TGTGCCAGCAGCACAGCGGGAAGGGATACGCAGTATTTT	CASSTAGRDTQYF
TRBV6-1	TRBJ2-5	many	-	TGTGCCAGCAGTCCTACGGTGATAGTCTTACAAGAGACCCAGTACTTC	CASSPTVIVLQETQYF
TRBV20-1	TRBJ1-1	few	-	TGCAGTGCTAGAGTCCCTGGGAGGGGTCCTGAAGCTTTCTTT	CSARVPGRGPEAFF
TRBV6-1	TRBJ1-3	-	-	TGTGCCAGCAGTGAATTTAGGGGGACTGGAAACACCATATATTTT	CASSEFRGTGNTIYF
TRBV28	TRBJ2-1	many	TRBD2	TGTGCCAGCAGTTCCGGACTAGCTAGTTTCAATGAGCAGTTCTTC	CASSSGLASFNEQFF
TRBV7-8	TRBJ2-3	few	-	TGTGCCAGCAGCTCAAGTGTACGGGACTGGGCAGATACGCAGTATTTT	CASSSSVRDWADTQYF
TRBV5-5	TRBJ2-7	-	-	TGTGCCAGCAGCTTGTTAATGGGTTACGAGCGGTACTTC	CASSLLMGYERYF
TRBV6-2/TRBV6-3	TRBJ2-7	-	-	TGTGCCAGCAGTTACGCGGGGAACGAGCAGTACTTC	CASSYAGNEQYF
TRBV5-1	TRBJ1-1	many	-	TGTGCCAGCAGCCTCGAGGCGAACACTGAAGCTTTCTTT	CASSLEANTEAFF
TRBV7-2	TRBJ2-1	-	TRBD2	TGTGCCAGCAGCTTAGTAGGGGGTGGACTAGCGGGAGGCGGGAATGAGCAGTTCTTC	CASSLVGGGLAGGGNEQFF